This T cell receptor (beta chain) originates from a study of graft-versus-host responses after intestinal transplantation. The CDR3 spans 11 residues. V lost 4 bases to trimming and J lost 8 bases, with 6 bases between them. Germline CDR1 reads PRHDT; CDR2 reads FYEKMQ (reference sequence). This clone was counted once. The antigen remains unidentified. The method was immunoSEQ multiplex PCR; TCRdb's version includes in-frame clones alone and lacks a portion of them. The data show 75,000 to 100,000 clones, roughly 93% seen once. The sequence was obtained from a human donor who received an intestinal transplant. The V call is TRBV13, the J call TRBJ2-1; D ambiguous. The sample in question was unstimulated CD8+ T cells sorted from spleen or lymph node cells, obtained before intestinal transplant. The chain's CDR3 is CASSSLDEQFF. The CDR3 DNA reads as TGTGCCAGCAGCTCACTGGATGAGCAGTTCTTC.